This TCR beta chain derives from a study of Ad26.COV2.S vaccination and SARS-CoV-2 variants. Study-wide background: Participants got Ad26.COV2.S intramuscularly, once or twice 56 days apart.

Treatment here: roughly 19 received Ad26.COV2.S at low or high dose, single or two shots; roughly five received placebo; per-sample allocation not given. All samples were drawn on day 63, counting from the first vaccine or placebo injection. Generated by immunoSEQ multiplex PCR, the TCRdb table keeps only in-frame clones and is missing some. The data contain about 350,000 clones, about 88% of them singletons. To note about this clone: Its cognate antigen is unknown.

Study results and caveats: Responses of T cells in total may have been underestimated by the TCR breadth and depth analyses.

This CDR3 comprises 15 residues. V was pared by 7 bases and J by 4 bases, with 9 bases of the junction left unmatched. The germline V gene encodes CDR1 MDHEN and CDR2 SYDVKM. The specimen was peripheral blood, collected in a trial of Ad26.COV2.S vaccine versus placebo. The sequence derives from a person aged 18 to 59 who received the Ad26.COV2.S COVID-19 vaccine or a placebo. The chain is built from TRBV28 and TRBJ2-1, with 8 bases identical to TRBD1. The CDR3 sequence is CASTLRGTGYNEQFF. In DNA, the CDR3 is TGTGCCAGCACCCTTCGGGGGACAGGATACAATGAGCAGTTCTTC.